These 8 T cell receptor beta chains share one sample of origin, sequenced in a study of T cell responses to AZD1222 COVID-19 vaccine. Here immunoSEQ multiplex PCR was the method, and the copy in TCRdb shows in-frame clones only, minus some. The data show 140,000 or so clones, with just under 95% seen just once and roughly 12% held by the top ten. The input for sequencing was peripheral blood, taken after recovery from COVID-19. These receptors were obtained from an adult who had recovered from COVID-19.

This clone was detected only a few times. J is TRBJ2-3 and V is TRBV10-2, with TRBD2 matching 13 bases. After removal of 0 bases from V and 3 bases from J, the junction contained 3 bases not matched to a gene. The CDR3 consists of 17 residues. Germline V CDR1 and CDR2: WSHSY, SAAADI. CDR3 region: CASSESKLAGGTDTQYF. The CDR3 region has the DNA TGCGCCAGCAGTGAGTCCAAACTAGCGGGAGGGACAGATACGCAGTATTTT.

The chain recombines TRBV5-1 with TRBJ2-7; 11 bases align to TRBD2. CDR3 length equals 14 residues. CDR1 is SGHRS and CDR2 is YFSETQ in the germline V gene. Trimming at V came to 3 bases and at J to 3 bases, leaving 2 bases not matched to a gene. The CDR3 reads CASSYGTSGYEQYF. Here the CDR3 DNA reads TGCGCCAGCAGCTATGGGACTAGCGGCTACGAGCAGTACTTC.

This rearrangement joins TRBV29-1 to TRBJ2-2; 7 bases are a match to TRBD2. Germline V gene sequence: CDR1 SQVTM, CDR2 ANQGSEA. The CDR3 runs 13 residues. V shed 4 bases, J shed 3 bases, and the junction held 2 bases outside the gene matches. The CDR3 sequence is CSVGSGDTGELFF. The CDR3 DNA reads as TGCAGCGTTGGCAGCGGGGACACCGGGGAGCTGTTTTTT.

The rearrangement uses TRBV15 and TRBJ1-1; D is unresolved. This CDR3 has 13 amino acids. V shed 2 bases and J shed 5 bases, with 9 bases lying between them. Germline loops: CDR1 LNHNV, CDR2 YYDKDF (reference sequence). The CDR3 region is CATSRLGGTEAFF. Here the CDR3 DNA reads TGTGCCACCAGCAGACTCGGAGGAACTGAAGCTTTCTTT.

V gene TRBV11-2 combines with J gene TRBJ2-2, with a weak D call TRBD2 (6 bases). Germline CDR1 and CDR2: SGHAT and FQNNGV. The germline V and J ends were trimmed by 6 bases and 4 bases, with 21 bases remaining between them. There are 17 residues in the CDR3. The CDR3 loop reads CASSREGAGPFTGELFF. The CDR3 bases are TGTGCCAGCAGTCGAGAAGGAGCGGGCCCTTTCACCGGGGAGCTGTTTTTT.

This chain joins TRBV7-9 and TRBJ1-1; a possible D gene is TRBD1 (5 bases). Between the trimmed V and J ends, which lost 3 bases and 1 base, there was a span of 12 bases. Per germline, CDR1 SEHNR and CDR2 FQNEAQ (reference sequence). There are 15 residues in the CDR3. CDR3 sequence: CASSFGGLTNTEAFF. CDR3 nucleotides: TGTGCCAGCAGCTTTGGGGGACTAACGAACACTGAAGCTTTCTTT.

This chain links TRBV10-3 with TRBJ2-5; D unclear. The V and J ends lost 0 bases and 5 bases respectively, with 4 bases between them. CDR1 ENHRY and CDR2 SYGVKD come from the germline V gene. The CDR3 totals 12 residues. CDR3 in amino acids: CAISESEETQYF. DNA for the CDR3: TGTGCCATCAGTGAGTCAGAGGAGACCCAGTACTTC.

V is TRBV29-1 and J is TRBJ2-7, with 9 bases lining up with TRBD1. The CDR3 runs 14 residues. Germline assignment: CDR1 SQVTM and CDR2 ANQGSEA. Trimming removed 6 bases from V and 6 bases from J; junction bases left unmatched: 12. CDR3: CSVVGRTGAVEQYF. CDR3 DNA sequence: TGCAGCGTCGTGGGGCGGACAGGGGCAGTCGAGCAGTACTTC.